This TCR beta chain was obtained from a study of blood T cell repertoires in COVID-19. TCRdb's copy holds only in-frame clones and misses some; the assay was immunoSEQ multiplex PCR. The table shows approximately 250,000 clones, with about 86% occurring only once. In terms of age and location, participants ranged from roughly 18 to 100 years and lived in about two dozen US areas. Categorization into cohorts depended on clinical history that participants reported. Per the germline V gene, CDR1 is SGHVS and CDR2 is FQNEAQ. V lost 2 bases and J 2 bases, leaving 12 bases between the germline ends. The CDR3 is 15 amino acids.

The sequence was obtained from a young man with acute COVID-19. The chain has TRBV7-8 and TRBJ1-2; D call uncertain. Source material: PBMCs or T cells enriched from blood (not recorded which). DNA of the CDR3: TGTGCCAGCAGCTTACGCGAGGGCGCCAACTATGGCTACACCTTC. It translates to CASSLREGANYGYTF. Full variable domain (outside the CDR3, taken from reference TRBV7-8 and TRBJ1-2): GAGVSQSPRYKVAKRGQDVALRCDPISGHVSLFWYQQALGQGPEFLTYFQNEAQLDKSGLPSDRFFAERPEGSVSTLKIQRTQQEDSAVYLCASSLREGANYGYTFGSGTRLTVV.